These 9 T cell receptor beta chains originate from one sample sequenced in a study of shared clonotypes between healthy human individuals. Naive CD8 cells were CD45RO-negative, positively selected for CCR7, excluding terminally differentiated effector memory CD45RA+ cells. Assay used: immunoSEQ multiplex PCR; TCRdb lists only in-frame clones, some missing. The table shows hundreds of thousands of clones, with roughly nine tenths occurring only once. Sequencing was performed on naive CD8+ T cells sorted from blood. The receptors shown here come from a man in his thirties or forties in good health.

The J gene is TRBJ2-2, the V gene TRBV2; D may be TRBD1 or TRBD2 (6 bases each). This CDR3 comprises 12 residues. V was shortened by 7 bases and J by 6 bases, with 9 bases between the two germline ends. Germline V lookup: CDR1 SNHLY, CDR2 FYNNEI. The CDR3, as DNA: TGTGCCAGCATAAGGGGGGCCGGGGAGCTGTTTTTT. This codes for CASIRGAGELFF.

J is TRBJ2-1 and V is TRBV9; D may be TRBD1 (5 bases). The CDR3 is made up of 17 amino acids. Trimming took 4 bases from V and 0 from J, leaving 17 bases between them. Germline CDR1 is SGDLS and CDR2 is YYNGEE. The chain's CDR3 is CASSTRTQKSSYNEQFF. The CDR3, as DNA: TGTGCCAGCAGCACCCGGACACAAAAAAGCTCCTACAATGAGCAGTTCTTC.

The V gene is TRBV29-1, the J gene TRBJ1-2; D is possibly TRBD1 (6 bases). Per the germline V gene, CDR1 is SQVTM and CDR2 is ANQGSEA. CDR3 size: 14 residues. Trimming took 1 base from V and 4 from J, leaving 13 bases between them. The CDR3 spells CSVEARGAVYGYTF. The CDR3 nucleotides read TGCAGCGTTGAAGCCAGGGGCGCAGTCTATGGCTACACCTTC.

The rearrangement uses TRBV7-9 and TRBJ2-3; 7 nucleotides align to TRBD2. Looked up from germline, CDR1 is SEHNR and CDR2 is FQNEAQ (reference sequence). The CDR3 is 13 residues long. CDR3 nucleotide sequence: TGTGCGGTGGGCGGGAGAAATGCAGATACGCAGTATTTT. Protein: CAVGGRNADTQYF.

The V call is TRBV18, the J call TRBJ2-2; D unresolved. The V gene's germline CDR1 is KGHSH and CDR2 LQKENI. The CDR3 spans 16 residues. V lost 10 bases and J 2 bases, leaving 20 bases between the germline ends. CDR3 loop: CATPMDENLNTGELFF. CDR3 DNA sequence: TGTGCCACCCCGATGGACGAAAACCTAAACACCGGGGAGCTGTTTTTT.

The chain links TRBV11-2 to TRBJ2-1, with 10 bases identical to TRBD1. This CDR3 has 17 amino acids. V was pared by 1 base and J by 3 bases, with 6 bases of the junction left unmatched. Germline CDR1 and CDR2: SGHAT and FQNNGV. The CDR3 nucleotides are TGTGCCAGCAGCTTAGCTCCTGGGACAGGGGACTACAATGAGCAGTTCTTC. As protein: CASSLAPGTGDYNEQFF.

This clone was seen once. The rearrangement links TRBV28 to TRBJ1-2; 9 nucleotides line up with TRBD1. CDR1 MDHEN and CDR2 SYDVKM come from the germline V gene. V was pared by 5 bases and J by 10 bases, with 5 bases of the junction left unmatched. This CDR3 is built from 12 residues. The CDR3 spells CASSPRTGAYTF. The CDR3 DNA is TGTGCCAGCAGTCCCAGGACAGGGGCCTACACCTTC.

The chain joins TRBV11-1 to TRBJ2-1; possibly TRBD2 for D (6 bases). From germline, CDR1 is SGHAT and CDR2 FQDESV (reference sequence). This CDR3 contains 18 residues. The V end lost 4 bases, the J end lost 1 base, and 20 bases lay between the germline ends. Here the CDR3 reads CASSSPSGGTQSYNEQFF. The DNA for the CDR3 is TGTGCCAGCAGCTCGCCCTCGGGCGGGACTCAATCCTACAATGAGCAGTTCTTC.

This clone appeared a single time. The CDR3 DNA is TGTGCCAGCAGCTTAACCTCTTCCAGAATCTACGAGCAGTACTTC. The encoded protein is CASSLTSSRIYEQYF. This chain joins TRBV11-2 and TRBJ2-7; D is ambiguous. V was trimmed by 2 bases and J by 3 bases, leaving 14 bases between them. CDR3 length: 15 amino acids. CDR1 and CDR2 from the germline V gene are SGHAT and FQNNGV.